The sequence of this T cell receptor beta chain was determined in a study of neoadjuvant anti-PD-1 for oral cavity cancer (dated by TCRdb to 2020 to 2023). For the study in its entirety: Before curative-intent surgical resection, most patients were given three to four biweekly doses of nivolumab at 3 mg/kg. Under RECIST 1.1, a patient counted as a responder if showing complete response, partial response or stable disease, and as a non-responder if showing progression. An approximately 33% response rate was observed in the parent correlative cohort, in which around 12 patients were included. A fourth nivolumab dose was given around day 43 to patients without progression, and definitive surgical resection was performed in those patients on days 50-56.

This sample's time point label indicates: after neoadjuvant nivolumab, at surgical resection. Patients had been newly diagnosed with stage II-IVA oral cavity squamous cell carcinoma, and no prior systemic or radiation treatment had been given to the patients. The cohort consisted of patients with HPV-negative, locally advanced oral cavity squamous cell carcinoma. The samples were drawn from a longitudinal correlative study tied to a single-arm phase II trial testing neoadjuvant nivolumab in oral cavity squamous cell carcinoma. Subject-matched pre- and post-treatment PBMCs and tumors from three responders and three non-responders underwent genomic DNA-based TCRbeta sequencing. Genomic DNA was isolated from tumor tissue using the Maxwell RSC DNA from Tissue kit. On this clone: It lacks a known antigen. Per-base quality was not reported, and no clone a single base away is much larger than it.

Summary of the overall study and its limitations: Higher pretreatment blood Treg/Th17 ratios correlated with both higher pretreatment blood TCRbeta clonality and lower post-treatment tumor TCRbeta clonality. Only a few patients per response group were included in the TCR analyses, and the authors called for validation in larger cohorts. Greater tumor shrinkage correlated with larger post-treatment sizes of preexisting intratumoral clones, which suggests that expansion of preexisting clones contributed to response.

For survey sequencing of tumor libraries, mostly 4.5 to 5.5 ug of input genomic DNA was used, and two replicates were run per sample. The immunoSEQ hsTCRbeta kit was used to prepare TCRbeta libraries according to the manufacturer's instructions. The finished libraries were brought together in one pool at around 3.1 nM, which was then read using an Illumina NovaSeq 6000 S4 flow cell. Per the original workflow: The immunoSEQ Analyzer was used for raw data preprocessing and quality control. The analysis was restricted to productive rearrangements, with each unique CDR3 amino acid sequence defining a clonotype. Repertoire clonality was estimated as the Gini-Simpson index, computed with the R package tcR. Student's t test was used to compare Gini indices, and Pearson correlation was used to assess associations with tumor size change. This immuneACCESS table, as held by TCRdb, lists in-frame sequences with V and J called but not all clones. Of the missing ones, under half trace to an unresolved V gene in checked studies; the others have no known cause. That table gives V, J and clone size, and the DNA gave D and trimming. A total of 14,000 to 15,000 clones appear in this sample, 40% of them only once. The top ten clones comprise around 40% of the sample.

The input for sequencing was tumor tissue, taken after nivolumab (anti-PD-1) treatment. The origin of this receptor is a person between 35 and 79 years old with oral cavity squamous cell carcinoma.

The base sequence is TGTGCCAGCAGCCCCCCTCCTTCCTACGAGCAGTACTTC. Translated, this is CASSPPPSYEQYF. In this chain, TRBV11-2 is recombined with TRBJ2-7; no D segment can be confidently identified. The CDR3 numbers 13 residues from cysteine through phenylalanine. Only CDR3 DNA remains: 39 bases, in frame from the first base. CDR1 and CDR2 are drawn from the germline V gene: SGHAT, FQNNGV. Trimming costs V 5 bases and J 1 base, and their ends lie 9 bases apart.